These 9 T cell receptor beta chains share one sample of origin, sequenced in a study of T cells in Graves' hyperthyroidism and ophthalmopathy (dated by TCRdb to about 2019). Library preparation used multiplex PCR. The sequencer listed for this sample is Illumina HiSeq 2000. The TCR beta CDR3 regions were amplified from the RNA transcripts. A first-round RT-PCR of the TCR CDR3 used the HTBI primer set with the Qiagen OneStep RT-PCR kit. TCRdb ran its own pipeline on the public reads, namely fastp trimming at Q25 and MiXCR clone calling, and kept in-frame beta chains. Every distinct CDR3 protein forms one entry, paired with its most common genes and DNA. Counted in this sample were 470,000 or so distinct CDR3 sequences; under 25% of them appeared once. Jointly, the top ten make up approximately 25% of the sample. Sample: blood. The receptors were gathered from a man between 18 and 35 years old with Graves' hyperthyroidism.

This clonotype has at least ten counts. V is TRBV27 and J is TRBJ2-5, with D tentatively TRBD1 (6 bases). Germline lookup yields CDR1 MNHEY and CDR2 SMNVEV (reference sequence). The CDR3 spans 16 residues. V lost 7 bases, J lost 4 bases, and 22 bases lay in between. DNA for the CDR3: TGTGCCAGCACCCTTTTGACAGGACGTCAATTAGAGACCCAGTACTTC. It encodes CASTLLTGRQLETQYF.

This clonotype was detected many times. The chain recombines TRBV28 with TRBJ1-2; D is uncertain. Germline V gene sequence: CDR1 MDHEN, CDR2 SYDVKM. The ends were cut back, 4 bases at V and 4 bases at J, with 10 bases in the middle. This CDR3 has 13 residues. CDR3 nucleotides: TGTGCCAGCAGTTCAACAGACACCTATGGCTACACCTTC. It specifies CASSSTDTYGYTF.

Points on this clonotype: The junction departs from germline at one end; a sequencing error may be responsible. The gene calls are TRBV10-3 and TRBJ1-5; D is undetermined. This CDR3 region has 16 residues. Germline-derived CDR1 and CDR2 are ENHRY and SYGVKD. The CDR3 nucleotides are TGTGCCATCAGTGAGTCGGCGCACGTAGTCAATCAGCCCCGGCATTTT. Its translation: CAISESAHVVNQPRHF.

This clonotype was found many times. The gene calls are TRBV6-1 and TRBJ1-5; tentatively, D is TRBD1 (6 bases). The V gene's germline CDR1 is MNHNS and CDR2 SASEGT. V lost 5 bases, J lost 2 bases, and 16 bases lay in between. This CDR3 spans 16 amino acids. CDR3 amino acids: CASSPRTDIRNQPQHF. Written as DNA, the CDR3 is TGTGCCAGCAGTCCCCGGACAGACATTCGCAATCAGCCCCAGCATTTT.

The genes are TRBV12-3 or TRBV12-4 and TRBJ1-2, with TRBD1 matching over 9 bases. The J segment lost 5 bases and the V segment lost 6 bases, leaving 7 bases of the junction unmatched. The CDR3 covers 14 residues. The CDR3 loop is CASSALGQGYGYTF. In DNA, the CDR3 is TGTGCCAGCAGCGCCCTGGGACAGGGTTATGGCTACACCTTC.

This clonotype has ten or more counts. The CDR3, as DNA: TGCGCCAGCAGGTGGGGGGAGGTGAACACTGAAGCTTTCTTT. Residues: CASRWGEVNTEAFF. The rearrangement uses TRBV5-1 and TRBJ1-1; D perhaps matches TRBD1 (5 bases). The CDR3 length is 14 residues. Germline V gene sequence: CDR1 SGHRS, CDR2 YFSETQ. Deletions cut 5 bases from V and 0 bases from J, with 11 bases between.

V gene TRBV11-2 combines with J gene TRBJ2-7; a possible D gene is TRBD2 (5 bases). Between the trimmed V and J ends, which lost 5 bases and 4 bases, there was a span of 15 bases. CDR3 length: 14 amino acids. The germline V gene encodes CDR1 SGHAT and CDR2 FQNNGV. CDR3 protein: CASSATPGSYEQYF. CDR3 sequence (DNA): TGTGCCAGCAGCGCAACCCCGGGGTCGTACGAGCAGTACTTC.

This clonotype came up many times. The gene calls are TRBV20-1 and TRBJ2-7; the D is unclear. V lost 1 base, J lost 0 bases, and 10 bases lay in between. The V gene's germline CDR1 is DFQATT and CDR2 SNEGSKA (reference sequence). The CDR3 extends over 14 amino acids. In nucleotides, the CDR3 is TGCAGTGCTAGAGTTCACACATCCTCCTACGAGCAGTACTTC. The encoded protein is CSARVHTSSYEQYF.

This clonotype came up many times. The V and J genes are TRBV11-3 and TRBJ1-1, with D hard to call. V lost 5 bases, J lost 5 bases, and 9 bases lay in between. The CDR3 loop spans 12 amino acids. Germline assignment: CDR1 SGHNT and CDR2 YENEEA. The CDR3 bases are TGTGCCAGCAGCCAATCGGTTACTGAAGCTTTCTTT. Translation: CASSQSVTEAFF.